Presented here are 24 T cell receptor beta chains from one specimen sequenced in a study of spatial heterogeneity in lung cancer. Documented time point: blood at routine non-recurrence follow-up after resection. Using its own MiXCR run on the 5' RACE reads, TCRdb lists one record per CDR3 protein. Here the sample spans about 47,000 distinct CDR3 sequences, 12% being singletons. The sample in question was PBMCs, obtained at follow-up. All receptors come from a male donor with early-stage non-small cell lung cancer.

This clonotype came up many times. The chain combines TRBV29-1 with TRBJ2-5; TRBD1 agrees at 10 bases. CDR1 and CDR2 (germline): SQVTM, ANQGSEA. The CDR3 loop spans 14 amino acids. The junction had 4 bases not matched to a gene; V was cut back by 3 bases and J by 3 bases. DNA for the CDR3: TGCAGCGTTGACGAGACAGGGGGCGAAGAGACCCAGTACTTC. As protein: CSVDETGGEETQYF.

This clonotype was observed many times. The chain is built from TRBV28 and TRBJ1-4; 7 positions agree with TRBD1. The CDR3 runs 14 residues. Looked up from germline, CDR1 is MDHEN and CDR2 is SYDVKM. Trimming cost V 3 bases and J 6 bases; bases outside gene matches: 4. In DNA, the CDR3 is TGTGCCAGCAGTTTGAACAGGGGATATGAAAAACTGTTTTTT. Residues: CASSLNRGYEKLFF.

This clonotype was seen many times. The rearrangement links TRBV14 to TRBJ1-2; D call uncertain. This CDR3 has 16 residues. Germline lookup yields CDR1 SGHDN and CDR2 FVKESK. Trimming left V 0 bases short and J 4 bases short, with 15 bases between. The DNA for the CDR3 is TGTGCCAGCAGCCAAGATAATAGACCGACACGCTATGGCTACACCTTC. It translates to CASSQDNRPTRYGYTF.

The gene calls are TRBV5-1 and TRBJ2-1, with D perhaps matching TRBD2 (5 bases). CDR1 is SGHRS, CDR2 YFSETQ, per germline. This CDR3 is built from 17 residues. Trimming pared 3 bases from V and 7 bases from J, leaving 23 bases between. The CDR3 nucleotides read TGCGCCAGCAGCTCACAACCGGGAACCCTCCGTCCGAATGAGCAGTTCTTC. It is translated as CASSSQPGTLRPNEQFF.

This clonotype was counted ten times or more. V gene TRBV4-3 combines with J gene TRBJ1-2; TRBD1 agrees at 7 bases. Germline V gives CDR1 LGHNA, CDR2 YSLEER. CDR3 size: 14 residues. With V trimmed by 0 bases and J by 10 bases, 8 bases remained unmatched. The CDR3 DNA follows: TGCGCCAGCAGCCAAGATCCCAGGACAGGAGCCTACACCTTC. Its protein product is CASSQDPRTGAYTF.

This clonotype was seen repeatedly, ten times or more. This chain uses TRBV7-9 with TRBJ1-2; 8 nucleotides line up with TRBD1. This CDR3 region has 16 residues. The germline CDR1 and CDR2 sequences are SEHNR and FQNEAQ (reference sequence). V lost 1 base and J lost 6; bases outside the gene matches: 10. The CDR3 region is CASSLGARDRSHGYTF. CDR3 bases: TGTGCCAGCAGCTTAGGGGCCCGGGACAGGTCACATGGCTACACCTTC.

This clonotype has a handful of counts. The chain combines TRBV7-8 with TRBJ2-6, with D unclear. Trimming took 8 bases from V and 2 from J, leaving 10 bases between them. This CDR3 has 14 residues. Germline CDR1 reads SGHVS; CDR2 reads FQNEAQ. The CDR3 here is CASPSQAGANVLTF. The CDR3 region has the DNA TGTGCCAGCCCGTCTCAGGCTGGGGCCAACGTCCTGACTTTC. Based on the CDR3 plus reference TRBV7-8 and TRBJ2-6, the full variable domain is GAGVSQSPRYKVAKRGQDVALRCDPISGHVSLFWYQQALGQGPEFLTYFQNEAQLDKSGLPSDRFFAERPEGSVSTLKIQRTQQEDSAVYLCASPSQAGANVLTFGAGSRLTVL.

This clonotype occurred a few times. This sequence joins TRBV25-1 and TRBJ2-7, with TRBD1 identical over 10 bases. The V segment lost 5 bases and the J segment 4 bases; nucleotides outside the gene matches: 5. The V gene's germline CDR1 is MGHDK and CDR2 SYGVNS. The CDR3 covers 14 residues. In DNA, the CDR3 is TGTGCCAGCAGTACCCGACAGGGGGCTTACGAGCAGTACTTC. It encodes CASSTRQGAYEQYF.

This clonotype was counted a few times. The CDR3 nucleotides read TGTGCCAGCAGTTCCGTCAGACAGTCCTATAATTCACCCCTCCACTTT. This gives the protein CASSSVRQSYNSPLHF. The V call is TRBV28, the J call TRBJ1-6, with D perhaps matching TRBD1 (5 bases). Germline CDR1 MDHEN, CDR2 SYDVKM. CDR3 length: 16 amino acids. Trimming shortened V by 4 bases and J by 1 base, and 11 bases separated the two germline ends. The full variable domain, in which reference TRBV28 and TRBJ1-6 provide the parts outside the CDR3, is DVKVTQSSRYLVKRTGEKVFLECVQDMDHENMFWYRQDPGLGLRLIYFSYDVKMKEKGDIPEGYSVSREKKERFSLILESASTNQTSMYLCASSSVRQSYNSPLHFGNGTRLTVT.

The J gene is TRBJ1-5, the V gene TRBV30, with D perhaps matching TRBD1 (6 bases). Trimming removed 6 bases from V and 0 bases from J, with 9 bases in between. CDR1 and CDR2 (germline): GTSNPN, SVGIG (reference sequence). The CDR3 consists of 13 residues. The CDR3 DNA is TGTGCCTGTCAGGACAGTAGCAATCAGCCCCAGCATTTT. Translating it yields CACQDSSNQPQHF.

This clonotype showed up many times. The CDR3 nucleotides read TGCAGCGTTGTTCTAGGACAGCCTTTGGACTATGGCTACACCTTC. This codes for CSVVLGQPLDYGYTF. The J gene is TRBJ1-2, the V gene TRBV29-1; possible D gene TRBD1, 6 bases. Germline V gives CDR1 SQVTM, CDR2 ANQGSEA. The V and J ends lost 4 bases and 3 bases respectively, with 18 bases between them. This CDR3 comprises 15 residues.

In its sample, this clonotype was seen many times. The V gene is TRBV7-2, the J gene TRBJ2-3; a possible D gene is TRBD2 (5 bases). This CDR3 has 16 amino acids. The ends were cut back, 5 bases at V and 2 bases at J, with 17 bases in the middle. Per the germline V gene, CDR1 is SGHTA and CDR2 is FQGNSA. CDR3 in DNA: TGTGCCAGCAGCCAAAATGGCGCGGGCTTCACAGATACGCAGTATTTT. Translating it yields CASSQNGAGFTDTQYF. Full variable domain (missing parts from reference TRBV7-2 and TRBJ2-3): GAGVSQSPSNKVTEKGKDVELRCDPISGHTALYWYRQSLGQGLEFLIYFQGNSAPDKSGLPSDRFSAERTGGSVSTLTIQRTQQEDSAVYLCASSQNGAGFTDTQYFGPGTRLTVL.

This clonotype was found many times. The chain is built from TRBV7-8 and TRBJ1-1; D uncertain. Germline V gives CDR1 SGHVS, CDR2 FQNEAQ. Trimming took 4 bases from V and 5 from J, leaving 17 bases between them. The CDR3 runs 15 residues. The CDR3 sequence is CASSSTSRETTEAFF. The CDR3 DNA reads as TGTGCCAGCAGCTCTACCTCGCGGGAAACGACTGAAGCTTTCTTT.

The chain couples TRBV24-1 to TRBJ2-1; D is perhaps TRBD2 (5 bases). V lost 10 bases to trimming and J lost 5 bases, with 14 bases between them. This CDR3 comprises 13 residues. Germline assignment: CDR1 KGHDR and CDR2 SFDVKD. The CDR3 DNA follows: TGTGCCACTGAGGAGGCGAGGGACAATGAGCAGTTCTTC. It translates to CATEEARDNEQFF.

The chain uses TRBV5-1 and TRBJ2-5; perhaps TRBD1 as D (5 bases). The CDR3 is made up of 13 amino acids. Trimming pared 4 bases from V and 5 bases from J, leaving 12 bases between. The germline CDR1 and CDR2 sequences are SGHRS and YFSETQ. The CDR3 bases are TGCGCCAGCAGCACCACGTCAGGGGAGACCCAGTACTTC. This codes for CASSTTSGETQYF.

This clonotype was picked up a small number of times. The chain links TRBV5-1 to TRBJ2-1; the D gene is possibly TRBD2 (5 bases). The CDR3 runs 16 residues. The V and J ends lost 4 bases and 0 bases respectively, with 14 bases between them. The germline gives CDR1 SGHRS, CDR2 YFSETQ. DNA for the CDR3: TGCGCCAGCAGCCCGGAGGCGGTCAGCTCCTACAATGAGCAGTTCTTC. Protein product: CASSPEAVSSYNEQFF.

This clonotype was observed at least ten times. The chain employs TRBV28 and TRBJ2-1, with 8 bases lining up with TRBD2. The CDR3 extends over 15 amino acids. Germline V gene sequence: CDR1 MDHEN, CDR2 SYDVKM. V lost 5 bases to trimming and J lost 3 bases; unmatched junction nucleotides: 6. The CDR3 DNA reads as TGTGCCAGCAGTATCTTTAGCGGGGTCTACAATGAGCAGTTCTTC. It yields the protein CASSIFSGVYNEQFF. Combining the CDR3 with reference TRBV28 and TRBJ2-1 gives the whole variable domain DVKVTQSSRYLVKRTGEKVFLECVQDMDHENMFWYRQDPGLGLRLIYFSYDVKMKEKGDIPEGYSVSREKKERFSLILESASTNQTSMYLCASSIFSGVYNEQFFGPGTRLTVL.

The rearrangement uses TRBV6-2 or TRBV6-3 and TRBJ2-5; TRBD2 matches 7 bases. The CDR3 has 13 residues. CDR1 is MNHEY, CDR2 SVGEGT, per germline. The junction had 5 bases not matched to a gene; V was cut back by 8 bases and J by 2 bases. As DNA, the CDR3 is TGTGCCAGCCTCAGCGGGATTCAAGAGACCCAGTACTTC. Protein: CASLSGIQETQYF.

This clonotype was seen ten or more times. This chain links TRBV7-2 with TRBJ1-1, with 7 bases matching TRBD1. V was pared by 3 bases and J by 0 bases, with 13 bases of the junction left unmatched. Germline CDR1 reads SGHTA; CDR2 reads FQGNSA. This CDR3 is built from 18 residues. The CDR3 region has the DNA TGTGCCAGCAGCTTCTTACAGAACAGGGGAAGTATGAACACTGAAGCTTTCTTT. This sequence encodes CASSFLQNRGSMNTEAFF.

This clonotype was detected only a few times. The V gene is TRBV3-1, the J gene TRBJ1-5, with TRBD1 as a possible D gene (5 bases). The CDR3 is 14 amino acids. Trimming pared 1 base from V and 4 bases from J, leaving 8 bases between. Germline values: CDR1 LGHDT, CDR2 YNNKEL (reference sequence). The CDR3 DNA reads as TGTGCCAGCAGCCAAGGACAGATAAATCAGCCCCAGCATTTT. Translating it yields CASSQGQINQPQHF.

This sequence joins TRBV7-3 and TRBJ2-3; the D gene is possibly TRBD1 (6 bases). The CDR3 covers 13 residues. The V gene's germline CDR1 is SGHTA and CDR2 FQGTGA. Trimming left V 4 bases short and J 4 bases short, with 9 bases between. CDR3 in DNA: TGTGCCAGCAGCTCTTCAGGGGCAGATACGCAGTATTTT. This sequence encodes CASSSSGADTQYF.

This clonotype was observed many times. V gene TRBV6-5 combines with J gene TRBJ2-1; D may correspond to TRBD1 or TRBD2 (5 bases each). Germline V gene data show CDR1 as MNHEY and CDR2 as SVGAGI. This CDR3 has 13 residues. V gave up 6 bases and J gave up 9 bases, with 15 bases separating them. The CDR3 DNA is TGTGCCAGCAGCATCTTGGGGGAGACTGAGCAGTTCTTC. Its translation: CASSILGETEQFF.

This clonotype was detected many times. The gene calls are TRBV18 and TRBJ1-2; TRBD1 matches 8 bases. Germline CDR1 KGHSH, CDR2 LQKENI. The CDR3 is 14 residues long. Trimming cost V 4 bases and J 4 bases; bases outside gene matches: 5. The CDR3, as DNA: TGTGCCAGCTCACTCCAGGGGGCTGGCTATGGCTACACCTTC. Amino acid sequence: CASSLQGAGYGYTF.

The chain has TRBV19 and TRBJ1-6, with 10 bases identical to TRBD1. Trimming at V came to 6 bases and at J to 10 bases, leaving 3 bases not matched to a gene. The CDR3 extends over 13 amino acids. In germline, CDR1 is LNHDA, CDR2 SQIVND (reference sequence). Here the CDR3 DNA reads TGTGCCAGTAGGGGGACAGGGGACTCACCCCTCCACTTT. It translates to CASRGTGDSPLHF.